The 19 T cell receptor beta chains listed next were all sequenced from one sample in a study of blood T cell repertoires in COVID-19. Only in-frame clones appear in the TCRdb table, and some are missing; sequencing was by immunoSEQ multiplex PCR. The table records roughly 100,000 clones, approximately 78% of them present only once. Sample: peripheral blood. All receptors come from a man in his 60s with active or convalescent COVID-19.

The V call is TRBV6-5, the J call TRBJ2-7; 8 bases match TRBD1. CDR1 and CDR2 (germline): MNHEY, SVGAGI. The ends lost 5 bases at V and 6 bases at J; junction bases unmatched: 3. The CDR3 is 12 residues long. CDR3 protein: CASSRTGSEQYF. CDR3 nucleotides: TGTGCCAGCAGTAGGACAGGGAGCGAGCAGTACTTC.

V gene TRBV15 combines with J gene TRBJ2-1, with 8 nucleotides matching TRBD2. Germline CDR1 and CDR2: LNHNV and YYDKDF (reference sequence). CDR3 length equals 15 residues. V shed 1 base and J 7 bases; nucleotides not matched to a gene: 6. The DNA of the CDR3 is TGTGCCACCAGCAGAGGACCGGGAGGGCAGAATGAGCAGTTCTTC. Translation: CATSRGPGGQNEQFF. The variable domain in full, completed from reference TRBV15 and TRBJ2-1, reads DAMVIQNPRYQVTQFGKPVTLSCSQTLNHNVMYWYQQKSSQAPKLLFHYYDKDFNNEADTPDNFQSRRPNTSFCFLDIRSPGLGDTAMYLCATSRGPGGQNEQFFGPGTRLTVL.

The genes are TRBV7-9 and TRBJ2-5, with D possibly matching TRBD2 (6 bases). This CDR3 is built from 14 residues. Germline-derived CDR1 and CDR2 are SEHNR and FQNEAQ (reference sequence). V lost 5 bases and J lost 7, with 17 bases in between. The CDR3 DNA reads TGTGCCAGCAGCCCCGGGAGAGATTCCGGGACCCAGTACTTC. It yields the protein CASSPGRDSGTQYF.

The V call is TRBV7-9, the J call TRBJ1-3; D is unclear. The germline gives CDR1 SEHNR, CDR2 FQNEAQ (reference sequence). With 3 bases removed from V and 3 bases from J, the gap between germline ends came to 3 bases. CDR3 length: 12 residues. The chain's CDR3 is CASSLRGNTIYF. In DNA, the CDR3 is TGTGCCAGCAGCTTGCGTGGAAACACCATATATTTT.

Concerning this clone: One junction end disagrees with the germline gene, perhaps due to a read error. V and J are TRBV5-1 and TRBJ2-7, with a weak D call TRBD2 (6 bases). The length of the CDR3 is 13 residues. The germline V gene encodes CDR1 SGHRS and CDR2 YFSETQ. DNA of the CDR3: TGCGCCAGCAGCAAAACGGGGGTAGCGGCCGTCGACTTC. This translates into CASSKTGVAAVDF.

The rearrangement joins TRBV4-3 to TRBJ2-3, with D perhaps TRBD2 (5 bases). Per germline, CDR1 LGHNA and CDR2 YSLEER. This CDR3 has 16 residues. V lost 1 base, J lost 2 bases, and 13 bases lay in between. The CDR3, as DNA: TGCGCCAGCAGCCAAGCTTGGTCAGCGGACACAGATACGCAGTATTTT. It codes for CASSQAWSADTDTQYF.

The rearrangement joins TRBV21-1 to TRBJ1-1; the D call TRBD1 from the table was never checked on the DNA. TRBV21-1 constitutes a pseudogene. CDR3 length equals 13 residues. CDR3 DNA sequence: TGTGCCAGCAGCTGCAGACAATACCGTGAAGCTTTCTTT. Its translation: CASSCRQYREAFF.

This chain connects TRBV27 to TRBJ1-2; D might be TRBD1 (5 bases). CDR1 and CDR2 from the germline V gene are MNHEY and SMNVEV (reference sequence). V lost 5 bases and J 2 bases, leaving 9 bases between the germline ends. The CDR3 is made up of 13 amino acids. Written as DNA, the CDR3 is TGTGCCAGCAGTATCGGGGGGAACTATGGCTACACCTTC. It encodes CASSIGGNYGYTF.

This clone showed up just a few times. The J gene is TRBJ1-1, the V gene TRBV25-1, with D hard to call. Germline V lookup: CDR1 MGHDK, CDR2 SYGVNS. The CDR3 sequence is 12 residues long. V lost 1 base and J 3 bases, leaving 3 bases between the germline ends. The CDR3 DNA is TGTGCCAGCAGTGAATCAGACACTGAAGCTTTCTTT. It yields the protein CASSESDTEAFF.

J is TRBJ1-1 and V is TRBV20-1; no definite D call. Trimming took off 3 bases at V and 0 bases at J, with 8 bases between the two ends. Per the germline V gene, CDR1 is DFQATT and CDR2 is SNEGSKA (reference sequence). The CDR3 runs to 13 residues. The CDR3 region is CSASFPLNTEAFF. In DNA, the CDR3 is TGCAGTGCTAGTTTTCCTTTGAACACTGAAGCTTTCTTT.

V gene TRBV7-3 combines with J gene TRBJ2-7, with 10 bases aligning to TRBD2. V was clipped by 6 bases and J by 6 bases; unmatched bases: 14. Germline V gene sequence: CDR1 SGHTA, CDR2 FQGTGA. The CDR3 extends over 16 amino acids. CDR3 in amino acids: CASSRLPGLASREQYF. DNA of the CDR3: TGTGCCAGCAGTCGATTACCGGGACTAGCGTCGCGCGAGCAGTACTTC. Combining the CDR3 with reference TRBV7-3 and TRBJ2-7 gives the whole variable domain GAGVSQTPSNKVTEKGKYVELRCDPISGHTALYWYRQSLGQGPEFLIYFQGTGAADDSGLPNDRFFAVRPEGSVSTLKIQRTERGDSAVYLCASSRLPGLASREQYFGPGTRLTVT.

This clone was recorded once. The rearrangement links TRBV28 to TRBJ1-4; weak D call: TRBD1 (6 bases). Between the trimmed V and J ends, which lost 6 bases and 4 bases, there was a span of 12 bases. CDR1 and CDR2 (germline): MDHEN, SYDVKM. The CDR3 covers 14 residues. The CDR3: CASSSGQFNEKLFF. As DNA, the CDR3 is TGTGCCAGCAGCTCCGGACAGTTTAATGAAAAACTGTTTTTT.

The chain combines TRBV3-1 (or the pseudogene TRBV3-2) with TRBJ1-2; 9 bases fit TRBD1. From germline, CDR1 is LGHDT and CDR2 YNNKEL (reference sequence). The CDR3 is made up of 15 amino acids. V shed 4 bases, J shed 9 bases, and the junction held 12 bases outside the gene matches. The CDR3 sequence: CASSLGLGQGHSYTF. The CDR3 coding sequence is TGTGCCAGCAGCCTGGGTCTTGGACAGGGGCATAGCTACACCTTC.

The V gene is TRBV29-1, the J gene TRBJ2-7; TRBD1 agrees at 10 bases. The CDR3 is 12 residues long. J lost 3 bases, V lost 6 bases, and 2 bases had no gene match. The germline V gene has CDR1 SQVTM and CDR2 ANQGSEA. Here the CDR3 DNA reads TGCAGCGTCGGGGACAGGGGCTACGAGCAGTACTTC. Translated, it gives CSVGDRGYEQYF.

The CDR3 here is CASSRRGFFSYEQYF. In DNA form, the CDR3 reads TGTGCCAGCAGCCGGCGGGGGTTTTTCTCCTACGAGCAGTACTTC. The chain employs TRBV21-1 and TRBJ2-7; TRBD2, the table's D call, lacks a check against the DNA. TRBV21-1 is termed a pseudogene. The CDR3 is 15 residues long.

This clone was seen a few times. J is TRBJ2-3 and V is TRBV10-3; 9 bases agree with TRBD1. CDR1 ENHRY and CDR2 SYGVKD come from the germline V gene. This CDR3 is 17 amino acids long. V lost 5 bases to trimming and J lost 1 base; unmatched junction nucleotides: 10. The CDR3 loop is CAISRGQGTSGTDTQYF. DNA of the CDR3: TGTGCCATCAGTAGAGGACAGGGGACGAGTGGCACAGATACGCAGTATTTT.

J is TRBJ1-2 and V is TRBV18; D uncertain. The CDR3 totals 13 residues. V was clipped by 3 bases and J by 2 bases, with 7 bases between them. The germline gives CDR1 KGHSH, CDR2 LQKENI. The CDR3 region has the DNA TGTGCCAGCTCACCCGGTCCCAACTATGGCTACACCTTC. Amino acids: CASSPGPNYGYTF.

The chain employs TRBV9 and TRBJ2-2; 7 bases agree with TRBD1. There are 15 residues in the CDR3. After removal of 3 bases from V and 6 bases from J, the junction contained 8 bases not matched to a gene. In germline, CDR1 is SGDLS, CDR2 YYNGEE. For the CDR3, the DNA is TGTGCCAGCAGCGCCCGGGACAGTGTCTCCGGGGAGCTGTTTTTT. Its translation: CASSARDSVSGELFF.

This clone was detected only a few times. The chain couples TRBV19 to TRBJ2-1; 7 bases fit TRBD2. The junction had 9 bases not matched to a gene; V was cut back by 3 bases and J by 7 bases. Germline assignment: CDR1 LNHDA and CDR2 SQIVND (reference sequence). This CDR3 contains 15 residues. In nucleotides, the CDR3 is TGTGCCAGTAGTATTAGTCTAGCGGATACAAATGAGCAGTTCTTC. Translation: CASSISLADTNEQFF.